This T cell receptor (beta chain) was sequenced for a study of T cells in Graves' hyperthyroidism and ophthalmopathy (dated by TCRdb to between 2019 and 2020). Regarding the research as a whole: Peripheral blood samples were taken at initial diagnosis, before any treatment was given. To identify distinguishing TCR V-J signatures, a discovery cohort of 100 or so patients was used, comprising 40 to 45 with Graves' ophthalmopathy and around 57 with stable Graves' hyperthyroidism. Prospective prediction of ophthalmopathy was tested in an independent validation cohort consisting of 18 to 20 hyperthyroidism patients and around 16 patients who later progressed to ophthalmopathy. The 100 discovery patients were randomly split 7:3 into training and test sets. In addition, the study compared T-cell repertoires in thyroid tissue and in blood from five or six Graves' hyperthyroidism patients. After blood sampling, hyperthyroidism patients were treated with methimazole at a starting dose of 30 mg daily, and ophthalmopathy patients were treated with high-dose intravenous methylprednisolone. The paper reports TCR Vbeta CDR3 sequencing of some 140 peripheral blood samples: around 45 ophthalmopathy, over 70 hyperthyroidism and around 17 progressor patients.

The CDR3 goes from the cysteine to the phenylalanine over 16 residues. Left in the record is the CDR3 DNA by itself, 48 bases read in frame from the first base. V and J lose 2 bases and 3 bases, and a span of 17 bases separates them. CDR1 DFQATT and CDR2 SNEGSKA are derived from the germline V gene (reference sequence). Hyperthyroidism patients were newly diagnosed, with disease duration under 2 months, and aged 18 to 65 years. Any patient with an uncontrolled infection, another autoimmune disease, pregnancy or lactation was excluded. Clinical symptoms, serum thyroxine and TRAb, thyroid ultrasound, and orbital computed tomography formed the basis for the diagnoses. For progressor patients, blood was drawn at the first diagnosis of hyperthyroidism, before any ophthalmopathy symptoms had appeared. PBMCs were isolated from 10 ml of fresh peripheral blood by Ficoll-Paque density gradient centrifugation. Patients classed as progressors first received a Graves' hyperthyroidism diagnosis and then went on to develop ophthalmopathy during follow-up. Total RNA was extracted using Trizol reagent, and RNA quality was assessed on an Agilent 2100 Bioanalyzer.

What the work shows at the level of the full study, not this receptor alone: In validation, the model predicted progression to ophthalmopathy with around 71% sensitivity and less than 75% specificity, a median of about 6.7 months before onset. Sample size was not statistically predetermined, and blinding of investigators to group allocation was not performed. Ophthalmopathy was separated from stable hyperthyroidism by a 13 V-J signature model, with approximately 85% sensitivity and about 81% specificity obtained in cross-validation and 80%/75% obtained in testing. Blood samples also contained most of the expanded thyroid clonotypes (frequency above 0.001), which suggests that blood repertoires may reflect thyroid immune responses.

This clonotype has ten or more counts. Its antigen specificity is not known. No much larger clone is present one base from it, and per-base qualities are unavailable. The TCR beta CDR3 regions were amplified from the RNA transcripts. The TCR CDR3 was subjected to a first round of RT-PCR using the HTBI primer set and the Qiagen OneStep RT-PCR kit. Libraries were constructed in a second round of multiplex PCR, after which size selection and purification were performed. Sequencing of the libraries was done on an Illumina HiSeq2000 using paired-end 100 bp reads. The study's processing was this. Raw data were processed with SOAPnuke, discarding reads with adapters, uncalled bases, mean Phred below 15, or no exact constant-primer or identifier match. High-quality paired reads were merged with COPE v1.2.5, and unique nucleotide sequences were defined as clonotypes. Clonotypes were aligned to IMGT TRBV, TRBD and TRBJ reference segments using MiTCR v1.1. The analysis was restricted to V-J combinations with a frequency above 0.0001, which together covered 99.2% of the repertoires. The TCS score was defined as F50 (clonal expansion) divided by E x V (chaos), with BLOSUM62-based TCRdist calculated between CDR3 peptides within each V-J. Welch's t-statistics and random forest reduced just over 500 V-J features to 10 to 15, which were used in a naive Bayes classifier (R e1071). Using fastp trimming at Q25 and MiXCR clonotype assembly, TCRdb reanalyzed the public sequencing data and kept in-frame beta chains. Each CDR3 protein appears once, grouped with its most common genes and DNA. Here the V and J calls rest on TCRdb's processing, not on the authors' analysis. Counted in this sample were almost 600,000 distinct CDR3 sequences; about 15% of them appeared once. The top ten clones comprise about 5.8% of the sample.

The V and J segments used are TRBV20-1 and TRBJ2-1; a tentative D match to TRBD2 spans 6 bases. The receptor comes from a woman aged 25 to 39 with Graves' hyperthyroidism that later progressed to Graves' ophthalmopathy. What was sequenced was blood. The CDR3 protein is CSARFYWGEDYNEQFF. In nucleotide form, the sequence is TGCAGTGCTAGATTCTATTGGGGGGAGGACTACAATGAGCAGTTCTTC.